The entry below gives a single T cell receptor beta chain sequence along with its context. Mismatch with germline at one junction end may stem from a read error. The PCR ran on 60 Vbeta and 13 Jbeta primers. Generated by immunoSEQ multiplex PCR, the TCRdb table keeps only in-frame clones and is missing some. The table lists around 100,000 clones, about 77% of them singletons. The sample originates from a study of cytomegalovirus exposure and HLA in healthy donors. The CDR3 length is 16 residues. Germline loops: CDR1 SQVTM, CDR2 ANQGSEA. Source material: PBMCs. This sequence originates from a young woman in good health and CMV-seropositive. V and J are TRBV29-1 and TRBJ2-1, with unresolved D. The CDR3 spells CSVGPISPASFNEQFF. CDR3 in DNA: TGCAGCGTTGGACCTATTAGCCCGGCGTCCTTCAATGAGCAGTTCTTC.